This is a list of T cell receptor beta chains from one sample in a study of immune cell composition in non-small cell lung cancer. Sequencing used immunoSEQ multiplex PCR; TCRdb keeps in-frame clones, though not all of them. The repertoire has roughly 16,000 clones, more than 60% of them found once; the top ten carry 9.8%. The same specimen was also included in a second study, on CD4 T cells in lung cancer.

The sample consisted of non-adjacent lung tissue. These receptors all stem from a human donor with non-small cell lung cancer. Each CDR3 is given with its conserved first and last residue. The D gene is left open where the match is weak. Clone sizes are given selectively: once, few, many, or a class where the clone is expanded.

D | J | size | V | DNA | CDR3
NA | TRBJ1-6 | NA | TRBV5-1 | TGCGCCAGCAGCTTGTTGCAGAATAATTCACCCCTCCACTTT | CASSLLQNNSPLHF
NA | TRBJ2-7 | NA | TRBV27 | TGTGCCAGCAGTTTATCGGGCAGGGTTTCCTACGAGCAGTACTTC | CASSLSGRVSYEQYF
NA | TRBJ2-1 | NA | TRBV7-9 | TGTGCCAGCAGCTTCCGCGCGGGGCTTTCCTACAATGAGCAGTTCTTC | CASSFRAGLSYNEQFF
TRBD1 | TRBJ1-6 | few | TRBV7-2 | TGTGCCAGCAGGGCGGGATCGGGACAGACTAATTCACCCCTCCACTTT | CASRAGSGQTNSPLHF
TRBD1 | TRBJ2-5 | once | TRBV28 | TGTGCCAGCAGTTCATCTGGGACAGGAGTTGACCAGTACTTC | CASSSSGTGVDQYF
NA | TRBJ2-5 | NA | TRBV4-3 | TGCGCCAGCAGCCAAGAAAGGGGCGAGACCCAGTACTTC | CASSQERGETQYF
TRBD1 | TRBJ1-2 | NA | TRBV6-4 | TGTGCCAGCAGTGTGGACAGGGGGCGCGGCTACACCTTC | CASSVDRGRGYTF
NA | TRBJ1-1 | NA | TRBV19 | TGTGCCAGTATCAGGTTCGGGGGCACTGAAGCTTTCTTT | CASIRFGGTEAFF
NA | TRBJ1-4 | NA | TRBV28 | TGTGCCAGCAGTTTAGAAGGAAAACTGTTTTTT | CASSLEGKLFF
TRBD1 | TRBJ1-2 | NA | TRBV5-1 | TGCGCCAGCAGCTCGACAGGGGACTATGGCTACACCTTC | CASSSTGDYGYTF
NA | TRBJ1-4 | NA | TRBV4-3 | TGCGCCAGCAGCCAAGATGGGGTAATCAATGAAAAACTGTTTTTT | CASSQDGVINEKLFF
TRBD1 | TRBJ2-5 | NA | TRBV28 | TGTGCCAGCAGTTTGGGAGACAGGGGGCTTGGCGAGACCCAGTACTTC | CASSLGDRGLGETQYF
TRBD1 | TRBJ2-3 | NA | TRBV13 | TGTGCCAGCAGCTTCCAGGGGGCGGGCACAGATACGCAGTATTTT | CASSFQGAGTDTQYF
NA | TRBJ1-4 | NA | TRBV11-3 | TGTGCCAGCAGCCGTACAACAACTAATGAAAAACTGTTTTTT | CASSRTTTNEKLFF
NA | TRBJ1-1 | NA | TRBV6-5 | TGTGCCAGCAGTTATGGGCGGTTCAACACTGAAGCTTTCTTT | CASSYGRFNTEAFF
TRBD1 | TRBJ2-5 | NA | TRBV6-5 | TGTGCCAGCAGGCGGACAGGGCAAGAGACCCAGTACTTC | CASRRTGQETQYF
TRBD2 | TRBJ2-1 | NA | TRBV9 | TGTGCCATCGACACCCCCCTACCGGGACTAGCGGGGGGTCCCCTCTACAATGAGCAGTTCTTC | CAIDTPLPGLAGGPLYNEQFF
NA | TRBJ2-7 | NA | TRBV7-9 | TGTGCCAGCAGCTTAGCCAGCAAGCCAGCCAACTACGAGCAGTACTTC | CASSLASKPANYEQYF
NA | TRBJ2-7 | NA | TRBV6-6 | TGTGCCAGCAGTTACACCGGACAGACCCCGTACGAGCAGTACTTC | CASSYTGQTPYEQYF
NA | TRBJ2-7 | NA | TRBV2 | TGTGCCAGCAGTGCAACCGGGGGACATTCCTACGAGCAGTACTTC | CASSATGGHSYEQYF
NA | TRBJ2-5 | NA | TRBV5-6 | TGTGCCAGCAGCTTTACGGCGACATTAATGGAGACCCAGTACTTC | CASSFTATLMETQYF
TRBD2 | TRBJ2-2 | NA | TRBV5-1 | TGCGCCAGCAGCTTACGGACTAGCGGGGACACCGGGGAGCTGTTTTTT | CASSLRTSGDTGELFF
TRBD1 | TRBJ1-6 | NA | TRBV5-4 | TGTGCCAGCAGCTTGGGGACAGGGGTTAATTCACCCCTCCACTTT | CASSLGTGVNSPLHF
NA | TRBJ2-7 | medium-sized | TRBV28 | TGTGCCAGCAGTCCACTGCGGGGGACAGGATCCTACGAGCAGTACTTC | CASSPLRGTGSYEQYF
NA | TRBJ2-2 | NA | TRBV7-2 | TGTGCCAGCCGTGGGGCGAGGGACGCCGGGGAGCTGTTTTTT | CASRGARDAGELFF
TRBD2 | TRBJ2-3 | NA | TRBV27 | TGTGCCAGCAGACCGACTAGCGGGCCCACAGATACGCAGTATTTT | CASRPTSGPTDTQYF
TRBD2 | TRBJ2-2 | NA | TRBV27 | TGTGCCAGCAGTTTAGAGGCTAGCGGGAGTGTCGGGACCGGGGAGCTGTTTTTT | CASSLEASGSVGTGELFF
NA | TRBJ1-1 | NA | TRBV10-3 | TGTGCCATCAGTGCACCGGACAGGAACACTGAAGCTTTCTTT | CAISAPDRNTEAFF
NA | TRBJ2-1 | NA | TRBV19 | TGTGCCAGTAGTTTCGGGAATGAGCAGTTCTTC | CASSFGNEQFF
NA | TRBJ2-2 | NA | TRBV7-8 | TGTGCCAGCAGCACGTATGGGGGGTCCGGGGAGCTGTTTTTT | CASSTYGGSGELFF
NA | TRBJ1-4 | NA | TRBV5-6 | TGTGCCAGCAGCTTGGCACAGGCAACTAATGAAAAACTGTTTTTT | CASSLAQATNEKLFF
NA | TRBJ1-6 | NA | TRBV14 | TGTGCCAGCAGCTATGATGGGGAGGGATCACCCCTCCACTTT | CASSYDGEGSPLHF
NA | TRBJ1-6 | NA | TRBV7-9 | TGTGCCACTACGGATCAGGGAGGTAATTCACCCCTCCACTTT | CATTDQGGNSPLHF
TRBD1 | TRBJ2-2 | NA | TRBV5-5 | TGTGCCAGCAGCTTCGGGACAGGGGGCAGGACGCAGGGGGAGCTGTTTTTT | CASSFGTGGRTQGELFF
NA | TRBJ1-6 | NA | TRBV28 | TGTGCCAGCAGTAGGAGGTTGTTTGGCTCCTATAATTCACCCCTCCACTTT | CASSRRLFGSYNSPLHF
TRBD2 | TRBJ2-1 | NA | TRBV5-8 | TGTGCCAGCCCATTGGGACTAGCGGGGGGGAGCTCCTACAATGAGCAGTTCTTC | CASPLGLAGGSSYNEQFF
NA | TRBJ1-1 | NA | TRBV5-1 | TGCGCCAGCAGCCCGGAGGCAGGGTTTCTTCCCACTGAAGCTTTCTTT | CASSPEAGFLPTEAFF
TRBD1 | TRBJ2-3 | NA | TRBV19 | TGTGCCAGTAGAGGACAGGGGAGACCAGATACGCAGTATTTT | CASRGQGRPDTQYF
TRBD1 | TRBJ1-4 | NA | TRBV4-1 | TGCGCCAGCAGCCAAGGGGACAGGGGGCGGGAAAAACTGTTTTTT | CASSQGDRGREKLFF
NA | TRBJ2-1 | NA | TRBV6-1 | TGTGCCAGCAGTTTTAGCGGAAGCTCCTACAATGAGCAGTTCTTC | CASSFSGSSYNEQFF
NA | TRBJ1-2 | NA | TRBV10-3 | TGTGCCATCAGACCACAGGGAGGGCATGGCTACACCTTC | CAIRPQGGHGYTF
TRBD1 | TRBJ1-1 | NA | TRBV6-1 | TGTGCCAGCAGTGAACGAAGAACAGGGGCTCTTATGAGCACTGAAGCTTTCTTT | CASSERRTGALMSTEAFF
NA | TRBJ2-5 | NA | TRBV11-2 | TGTGCCAGCAGCGCCTCAGGGGGGGCCGGTGGAGAGACCCAGTACTTC | CASSASGGAGGETQYF
NA | TRBJ2-7 | NA | TRBV11-1 | TGTGCCAGCAGCGGGGGTGATGGCCAGTACTACGAGCAGTACTTC | CASSGGDGQYYEQYF
NA | TRBJ1-3 | NA | TRBV7-8 | TGTGCCAGCAGCTCCCATTTAGGAGGAAACACCATATATTTT | CASSSHLGGNTIYF
NA | TRBJ1-1 | NA | TRBV5-8 | TGTGCCAGCAGCTTGCGGGGAACTGAAGCTTTCTTT | CASSLRGTEAFF
NA | TRBJ2-1 | NA | TRBV5-1 | TGCGCCAGCAGCTCCCAGGGGGGGATGAATGAGCAGTTCTTC | CASSSQGGMNEQFF
TRBD2 | TRBJ2-3 | NA | TRBV5-1 | TGCGCCAGCAGCATATGGACTAGCGGGTTTGCAGATACGCAGTATTTT | CASSIWTSGFADTQYF
NA | TRBJ2-7 | NA | TRBV28 | TGTGCCAGCATTTCATCGGGAACGAGCTACGAGCAGTACTTC | CASISSGTSYEQYF
NA | TRBJ2-7 | NA | TRBV19 | TGTGCCAGTAGCTCCCGGGATCAAGGATACGAGCAGTACTTC | CASSSRDQGYEQYF
NA | TRBJ2-5 | medium-sized | TRBV6-6 | TGTGCCAGCAGTTACTCCGGGACTTCAGAGACCCAGTACTTC | CASSYSGTSETQYF
NA | TRBJ1-5 | NA | TRBV11-3 | TGTGCCAGCTCCGGACAGTTCAATCAGCCCCAGCATTTT | CASSGQFNQPQHF
TRBD2 | TRBJ2-3 | NA | TRBV5-4 | TGTGCCAGCAGCTACATAGCGGGGGAGGGTACAGATACGCAGTATTTT | CASSYIAGEGTDTQYF
NA | TRBJ1-1 | few | TRBV6-6 | TGTGCCAGCAGGCCGGGACCGGTTGAAGCTTTCTTT | CASRPGPVEAFF
TRBD1 | TRBJ2-5 | NA | TRBV7-3 | TGTGCCAGCAGACGGACAGGGGGCGAAGAGACCCAGTACTTC | CASRRTGGEETQYF
TRBD1 | TRBJ2-7 | NA | TRBV2 | TGTGCCAGCAGCCCTGACAGGGCCGGCTCCTACGAGCAGTACTTC | CASSPDRAGSYEQYF
TRBD2 | TRBJ2-2 | NA | TRBV30 | TGTGCCTGGGCCCGTAGCGGGGGCGCCGGGGAGCTGTTTTTT | CAWARSGGAGELFF
TRBD1 | TRBJ1-1 | few | TRBV6-1 | TGTGCCAGCAGTGAGGCCGGGACAGGGCGAAATATAGCTTTCTTT | CASSEAGTGRNIAFF